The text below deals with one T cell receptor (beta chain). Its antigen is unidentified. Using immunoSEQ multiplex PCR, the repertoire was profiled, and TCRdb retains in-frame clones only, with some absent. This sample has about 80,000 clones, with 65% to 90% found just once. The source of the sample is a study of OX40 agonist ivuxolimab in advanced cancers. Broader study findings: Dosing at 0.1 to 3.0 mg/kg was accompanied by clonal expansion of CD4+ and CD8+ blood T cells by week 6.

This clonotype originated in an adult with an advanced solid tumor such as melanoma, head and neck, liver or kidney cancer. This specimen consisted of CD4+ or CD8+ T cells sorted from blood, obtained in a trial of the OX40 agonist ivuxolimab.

The CDR3 protein is CASSYERSYEQYF. The CDR3 DNA follows: TGTGCCAGCAGTTACGAGCGCAGCTACGAGCAGTACTTC. The V and J genes are TRBV6-6 and TRBJ2-7, with D unresolved. V lost 2 bases and J lost 3, with 8 bases in between. Germline loops: CDR1 MNHNY, CDR2 SVGAGI (reference sequence). The CDR3 covers 13 residues.